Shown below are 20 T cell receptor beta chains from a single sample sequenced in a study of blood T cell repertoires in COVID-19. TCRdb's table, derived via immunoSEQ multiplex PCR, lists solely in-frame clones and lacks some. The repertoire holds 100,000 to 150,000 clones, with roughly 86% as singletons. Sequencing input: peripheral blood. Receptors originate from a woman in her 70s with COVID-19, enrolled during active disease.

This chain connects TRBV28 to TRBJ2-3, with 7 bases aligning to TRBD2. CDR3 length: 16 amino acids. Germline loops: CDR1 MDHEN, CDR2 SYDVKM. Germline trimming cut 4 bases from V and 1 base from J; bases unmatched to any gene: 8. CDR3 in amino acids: CASSSPGGGGTDTQYF. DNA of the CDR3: TGTGCCAGCAGTTCCCCGGGGGGAGGAGGCACAGATACGCAGTATTTT.

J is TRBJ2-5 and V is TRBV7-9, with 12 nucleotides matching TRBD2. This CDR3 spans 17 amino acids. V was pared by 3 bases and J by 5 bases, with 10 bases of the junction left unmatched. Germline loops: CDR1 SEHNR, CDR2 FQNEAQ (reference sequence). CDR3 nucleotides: TGTGCCAGCAGCTTGGGGACTAGCGGGCTGGGACGGGAGACCCAGTACTTC. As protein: CASSLGTSGLGRETQYF.

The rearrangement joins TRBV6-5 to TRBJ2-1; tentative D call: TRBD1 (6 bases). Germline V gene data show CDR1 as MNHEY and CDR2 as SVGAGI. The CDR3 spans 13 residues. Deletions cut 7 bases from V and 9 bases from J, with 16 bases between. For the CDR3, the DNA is TGTGCCAGCACCGTACAGGGACGGGGTGAGCAGTTCTTC. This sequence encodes CASTVQGRGEQFF.

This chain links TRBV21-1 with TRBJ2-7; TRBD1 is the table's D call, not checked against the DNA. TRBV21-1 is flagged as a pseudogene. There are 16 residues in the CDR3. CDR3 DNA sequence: TGTGCCAGCAGCGAACACCGGGACAGGGGTAGATACGAGCAGTACTTC. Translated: CASSEHRDRGRYEQYF.

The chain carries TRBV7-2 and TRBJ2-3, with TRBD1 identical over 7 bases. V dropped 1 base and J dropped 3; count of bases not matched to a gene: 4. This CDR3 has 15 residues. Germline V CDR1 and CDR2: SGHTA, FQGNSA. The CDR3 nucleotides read TGTGCCAGCAGCTTAGACAGGGGTAAAACAGATACGCAGTATTTT. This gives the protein CASSLDRGKTDTQYF.

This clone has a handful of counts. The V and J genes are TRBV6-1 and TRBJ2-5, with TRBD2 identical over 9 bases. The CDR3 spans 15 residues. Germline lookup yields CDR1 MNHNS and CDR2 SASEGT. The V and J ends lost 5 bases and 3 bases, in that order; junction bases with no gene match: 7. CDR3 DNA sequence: TGTGCCAGCAGTTCCTTTAGCGGGGGCAAAGAGACCCAGTACTTC. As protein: CASSSFSGGKETQYF.

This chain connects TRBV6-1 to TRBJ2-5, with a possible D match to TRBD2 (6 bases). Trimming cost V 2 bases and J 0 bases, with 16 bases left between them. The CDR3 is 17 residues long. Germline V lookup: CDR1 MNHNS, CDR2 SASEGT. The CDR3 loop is CASSENRGTYYQETQYF. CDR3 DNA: TGTGCCAGCAGTGAAAATCGAGGGACTTACTACCAAGAGACCCAGTACTTC.

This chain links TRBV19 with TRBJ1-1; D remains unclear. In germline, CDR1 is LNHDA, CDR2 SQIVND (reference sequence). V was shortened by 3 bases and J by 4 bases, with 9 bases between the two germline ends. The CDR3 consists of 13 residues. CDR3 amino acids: CASSIGQATEAFF. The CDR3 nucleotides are TGTGCCAGTAGTATTGGGCAGGCCACTGAAGCTTTCTTT.

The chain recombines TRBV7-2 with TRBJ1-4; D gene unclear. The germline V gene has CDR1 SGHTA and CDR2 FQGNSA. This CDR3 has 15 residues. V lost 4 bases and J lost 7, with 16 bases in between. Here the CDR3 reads CASSSLWRSGEKLFF. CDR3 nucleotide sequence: TGTGCCAGCAGCTCCTTGTGGCGTTCGGGTGAAAAACTGTTTTTT.

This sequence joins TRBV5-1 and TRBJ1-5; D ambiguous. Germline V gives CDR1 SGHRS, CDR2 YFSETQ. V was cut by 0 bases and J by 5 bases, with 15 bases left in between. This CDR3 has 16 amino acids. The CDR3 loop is CASSLEPVSSDQPQHF. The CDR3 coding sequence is TGCGCCAGCAGCTTGGAACCAGTTAGCTCCGATCAGCCCCAGCATTTT.

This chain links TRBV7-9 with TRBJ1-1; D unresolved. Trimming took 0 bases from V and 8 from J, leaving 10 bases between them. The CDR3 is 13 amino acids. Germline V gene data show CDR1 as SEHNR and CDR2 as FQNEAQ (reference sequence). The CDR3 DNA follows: TGTGCCAGCAGCTTAGCGGGCCAGACAGAAGCTTTCTTT. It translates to CASSLAGQTEAFF.

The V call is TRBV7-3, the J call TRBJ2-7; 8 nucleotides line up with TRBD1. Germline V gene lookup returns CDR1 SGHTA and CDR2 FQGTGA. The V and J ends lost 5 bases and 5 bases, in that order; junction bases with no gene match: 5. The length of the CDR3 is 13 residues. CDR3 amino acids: CASSPGQDNEQYF. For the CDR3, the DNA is TGTGCCAGCAGCCCGGGACAGGATAACGAGCAGTACTTC. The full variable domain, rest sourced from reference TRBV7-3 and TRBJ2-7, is GAGVSQTPSNKVTEKGKYVELRCDPISGHTALYWYRQSLGQGPEFLIYFQGTGAADDSGLPNDRFFAVRPEGSVSTLKIQRTERGDSAVYLCASSPGQDNEQYFGPGTRLTVT.

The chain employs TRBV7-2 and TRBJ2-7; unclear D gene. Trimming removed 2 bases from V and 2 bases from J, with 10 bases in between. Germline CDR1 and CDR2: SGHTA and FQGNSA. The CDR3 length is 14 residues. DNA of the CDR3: TGTGCCAGCAGCTTACAGGCGTCCACCTACGAGCAGTACTTC. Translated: CASSLQASTYEQYF.

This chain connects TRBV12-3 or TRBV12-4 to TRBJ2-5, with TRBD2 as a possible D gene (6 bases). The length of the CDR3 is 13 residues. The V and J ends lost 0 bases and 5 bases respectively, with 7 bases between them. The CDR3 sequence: CASSLAAGETQYF. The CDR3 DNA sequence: TGTGCCAGCAGTTTAGCGGCGGGGGAGACCCAGTACTTC.

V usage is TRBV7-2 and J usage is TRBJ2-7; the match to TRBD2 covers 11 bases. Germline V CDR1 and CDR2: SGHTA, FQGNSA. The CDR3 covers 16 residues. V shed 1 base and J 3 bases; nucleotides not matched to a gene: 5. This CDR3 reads CASSLVLGTSGYEQYF. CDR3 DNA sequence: TGTGCCAGCAGCTTAGTTCTCGGGACTAGCGGCTACGAGCAGTACTTC.

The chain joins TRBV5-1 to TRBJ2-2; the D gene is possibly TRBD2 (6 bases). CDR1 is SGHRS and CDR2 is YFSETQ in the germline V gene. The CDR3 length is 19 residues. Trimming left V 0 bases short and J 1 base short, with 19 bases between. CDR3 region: CASSLAAGMGSLNTGELFF. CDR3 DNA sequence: TGCGCCAGCAGCTTGGCGGCGGGGATGGGTTCCCTGAACACCGGGGAGCTGTTTTTT.

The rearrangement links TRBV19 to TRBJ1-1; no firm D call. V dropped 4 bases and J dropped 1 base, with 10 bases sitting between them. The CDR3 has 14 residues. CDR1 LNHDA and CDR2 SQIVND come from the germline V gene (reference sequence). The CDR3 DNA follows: TGTGCCAGTAGTACCTCCGGGTCGAACACTGAAGCTTTCTTT. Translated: CASSTSGSNTEAFF.

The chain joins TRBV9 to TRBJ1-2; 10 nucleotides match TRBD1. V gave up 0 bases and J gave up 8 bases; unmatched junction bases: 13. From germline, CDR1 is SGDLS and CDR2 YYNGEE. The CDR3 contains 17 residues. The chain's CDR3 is CASSVATLGQGTRGYTF. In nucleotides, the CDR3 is TGTGCCAGCAGCGTAGCTACTTTGGGACAGGGGACTAGGGGCTACACCTTC.

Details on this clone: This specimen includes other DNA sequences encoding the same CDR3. This CDR3 reads CASSPAGDQPQHF. The DNA for the CDR3 is TGTGCCAGCTCACCAGCGGGCGATCAGCCCCAGCATTTT. The chain is built from TRBV18 and TRBJ1-5; D uncertain. Trimming pared 2 bases from V and 5 bases from J, leaving 7 bases between. This CDR3 has 13 residues. The germline V gene has CDR1 KGHSH and CDR2 LQKENI.

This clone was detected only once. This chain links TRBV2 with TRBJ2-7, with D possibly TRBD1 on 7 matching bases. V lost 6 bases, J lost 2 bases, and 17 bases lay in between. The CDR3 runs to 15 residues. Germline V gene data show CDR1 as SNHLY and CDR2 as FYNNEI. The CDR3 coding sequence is TGTGCCAGCAGCCAGGGGGATAGCGGCACCTACGAGCAGTACTTC. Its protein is CASSQGDSGTYEQYF.